This TCR beta chain was recorded in a study of blood T cells in healthy people across ages. A sample-barcoded 5' primer and a J-beta primer mix were used in a second PCR of roughly 7 to 11 cycles. TCRdb ran MiXCR on the 5' RACE reads and lists one entry per CDR3 protein. The sample lists fewer than 800,000 distinct CDR3 sequences; around 21% were seen once. This clonotype was recorded many times. CDR1 and CDR2 from the germline V gene are SNHLY and FYNNEI. CDR3 size: 14 residues. The J segment lost 3 bases and the V segment lost 6 bases, leaving 5 bases of the junction unmatched. Sequencing was performed on blood. The receptor comes from a man aged 65 to 79 in good health. The chain combines TRBV2 with TRBJ2-1, with 7 positions matching TRBD2. CDR3 DNA: TGTGCCAGCAGCCTGGCTAGCGGCTACAATGAGCAGTTCTTC. Encoded protein: CASSLASGYNEQFF. Using reference TRBV2 and TRBJ2-1 for the parts outside the CDR3, the full variable domain is EPEVTQTPSHQVTQMGQEVILRCVPISNHLYFYWYRQILGQKVEFLVSFYNNEISEKSEIFDDQFSVERPDGSNFTLKIRSTKLEDSAMYFCASSLASGYNEQFFGPGTRLTVL.